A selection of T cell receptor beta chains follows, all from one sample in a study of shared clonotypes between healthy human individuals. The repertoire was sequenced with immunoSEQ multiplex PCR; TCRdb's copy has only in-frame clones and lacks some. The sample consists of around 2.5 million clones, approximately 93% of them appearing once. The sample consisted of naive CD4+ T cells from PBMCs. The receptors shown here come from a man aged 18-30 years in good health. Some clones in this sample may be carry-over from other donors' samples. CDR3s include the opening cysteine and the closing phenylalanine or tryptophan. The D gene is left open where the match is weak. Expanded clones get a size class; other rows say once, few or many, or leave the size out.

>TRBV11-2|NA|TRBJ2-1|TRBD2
CASSLRLAGGPYNEQFF
TGTGCCAGCAGCTTAAGACTAGCGGGAGGGCCCTACAATGAGCAGTTCTTC
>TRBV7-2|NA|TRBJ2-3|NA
CASSYLLRVTEITDTQYF
TGTGCCAGCAGCTATCTACTTCGGGTAACTGAGATCACAGATACGCAGTATTTT
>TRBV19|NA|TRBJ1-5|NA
CASSIGNQPQHF
TGTGCCAGTAGTATTGGAAATCAGCCCCAGCATTTT
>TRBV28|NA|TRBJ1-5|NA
CASGTVNQPQHF
TGTGCCAGCGGGACGGTAAACCAGCCCCAGCATTTT
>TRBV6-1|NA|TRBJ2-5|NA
CASSEGLSLGETQYF
TGTGCCAGCAGTGAAGGACTCAGCCTCGGGGAGACCCAGTACTTC
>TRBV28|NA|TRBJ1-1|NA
CASSFRDLGEAFF
TGTGCCAGCAGTTTCAGGGATCTGGGTGAAGCTTTCTTT
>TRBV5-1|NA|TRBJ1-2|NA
CASSLFGRGLYGYTF
TGCGCCAGCAGCTTGTTTGGCAGGGGCCTCTATGGCTACACCTTC
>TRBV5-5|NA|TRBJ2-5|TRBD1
CASSLLQGKETQYF
TGTGCCAGCAGCTTATTACAGGGGAAAGAGACCCAGTACTTC
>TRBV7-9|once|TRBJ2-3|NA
CASRPTPRDTQYF
TGTGCCAGCAGACCAACCCCCAGGGATACGCAGTATTTT
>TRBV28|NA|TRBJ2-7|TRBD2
CASRGEGPYEQYF
TGTGCCAGCAGGGGGGAGGGCCCCTACGAGCAGTACTTC
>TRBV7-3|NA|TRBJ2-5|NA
CASSPTQGRAQYF
TGTGCCAGCAGCCCCACGCAAGGACGGGCCCAGTACTTC
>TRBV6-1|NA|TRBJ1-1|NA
CASSVKAVNTEAFF
TGTGCCAGCAGCGTAAAAGCGGTGAACACTGAAGCTTTCTTT
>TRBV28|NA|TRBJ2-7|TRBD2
CASSLFLAGYYEQYF
TGTGCCAGCAGTTTATTTCTAGCGGGGTACTACGAGCAGTACTTC
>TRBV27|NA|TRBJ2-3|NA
CASSSTSTDTQYF
TGTGCCAGCAGTTCCACTAGCACAGATACGCAGTATTTT
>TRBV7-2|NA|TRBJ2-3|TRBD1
CASSSQGESDTQYF
TGTGCCAGCAGCTCCCAGGGGGAGTCAGATACGCAGTATTTT
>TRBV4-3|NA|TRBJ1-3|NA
CASSQGWVSGNTIYF
TGCGCCAGCAGCCAAGGCTGGGTCTCTGGAAACACCATATATTTT
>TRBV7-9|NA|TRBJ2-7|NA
CASSSIRGGTTYEQYF
TGTGCCAGCAGCTCTATAAGGGGGGGCACAACCTACGAGCAGTACTTC
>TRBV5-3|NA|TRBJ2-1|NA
CDGLNSYNEQFF
TGTGACGGGCTCAACTCCTACAATGAGCAGTTCTTC
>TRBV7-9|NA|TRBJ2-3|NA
CASSLLTSRADTQYF
TGTGCCAGCAGCTTATTAACTAGCCGCGCAGATACGCAGTATTTT
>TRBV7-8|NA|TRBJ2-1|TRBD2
CASSLPRLAVEQFF
TGTGCCAGCAGCTTACCCCGGCTAGCGGTAGAGCAGTTCTTC
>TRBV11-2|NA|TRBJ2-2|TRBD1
CASSSTGVTGELFF
TGTGCCAGCAGCTCGACAGGGGTGACCGGGGAGCTGTTTTTT
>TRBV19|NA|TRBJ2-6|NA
CASSPMGAVLSGANVLTF
TGTGCCAGTAGTCCCATGGGGGCGGTATTATCTGGGGCCAACGTCCTGACTTTC
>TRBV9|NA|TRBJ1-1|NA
CASSLALGGMNTEAFF
TGTGCCAGCAGCCTCGCCTTGGGGGGAATGAACACTGAAGCTTTCTTT
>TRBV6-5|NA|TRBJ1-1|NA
CASRTHGNTEAFF
TGTGCCAGCAGAACACACGGGAACACTGAAGCTTTCTTT
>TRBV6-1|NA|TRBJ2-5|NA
CASSSLSRETQYF
TGTGCCAGCAGTTCCCTTAGTAGGGAGACCCAGTACTTC
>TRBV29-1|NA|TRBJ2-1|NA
CSAGWRGDNEQFF
TGCAGCGCAGGGTGGCGGGGAGACAATGAGCAGTTCTTC
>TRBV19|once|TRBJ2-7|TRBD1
CASSIKGQGPYEQYF
TGTGCCAGTAGTATAAAGGGACAGGGACCCTACGAGCAGTACTTC
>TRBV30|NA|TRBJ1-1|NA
CAWSATSRGEAFF
TGTGCCTGGAGTGCTACATCCAGGGGTGAAGCTTTCTTT
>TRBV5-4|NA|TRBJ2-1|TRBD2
CASSFLLAGGGTYNEQFF
TGTGCCAGCAGCTTCTTGCTAGCGGGAGGGGGCACCTACAATGAGCAGTTCTTC
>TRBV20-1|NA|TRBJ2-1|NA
CSASRNEQFF
TGCAGTGCTAGTCGTAATGAGCAGTTCTTC
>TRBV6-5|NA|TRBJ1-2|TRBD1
CASSYGTGAGYGYTF
TGTGCCAGCAGTTACGGGACAGGGGCGGGCTATGGCTACACCTTC
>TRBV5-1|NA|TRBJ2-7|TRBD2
CASSLARAGGAYEQYF
TGCGCCAGCAGCTTGGCACGAGCGGGAGGGGCCTACGAGCAGTACTTC
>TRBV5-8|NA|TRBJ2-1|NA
CASSHSTGFAGVDEQFF
TGTGCCAGCAGCCATTCGACAGGGTTTGCGGGAGTGGATGAGCAGTTCTTC
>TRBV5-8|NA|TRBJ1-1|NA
CASSLEDGGRTEAFF
TGTGCCAGCAGCTTGGAGGATGGGGGTAGAACTGAAGCTTTCTTT
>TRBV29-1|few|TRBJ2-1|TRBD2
CSVKPGLAGDEQFF
TGCAGCGTTAAACCGGGACTAGCGGGAGATGAGCAGTTCTTC
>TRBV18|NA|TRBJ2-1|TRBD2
CASSPAPGQTSTSGIRSYNEQFF
TGTGCCAGCTCACCTGCACCTGGACAGACTTCGACTAGCGGGATACGCTCCTACAATGAGCAGTTCTTC
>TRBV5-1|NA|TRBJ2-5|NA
CASSLEPRQETQYF
TGCGCCAGCAGCTTGGAGCCTAGGCAAGAGACCCAGTACTTC
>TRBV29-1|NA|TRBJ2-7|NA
CSVVSPSDYEQYF
TGCAGCGTTGTTTCCCCTAGTGACTACGAGCAGTACTTC
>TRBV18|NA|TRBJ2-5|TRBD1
CASSHRGETQYF
TGTGCCAGCTCGCACAGGGGAGAGACCCAGTACTTC
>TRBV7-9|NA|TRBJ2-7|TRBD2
CASSFRTSGVSYEQYF
TGTGCCAGCAGCTTTAGGACTAGCGGGGTCTCCTACGAGCAGTACTTC
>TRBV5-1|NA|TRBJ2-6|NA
CASSLAGSGANVLTF
TGCGCCAGCAGCTTGGCAGGGTCTGGGGCCAACGTCCTGACTTTC
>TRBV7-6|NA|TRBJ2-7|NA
CASSLESGYEQYF
TGTGCCAGCAGCTTGGAGTCCGGGTACGAGCAGTACTTC
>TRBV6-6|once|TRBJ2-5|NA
CASRPGTGSETQYF
TGTGCCAGCAGGCCCGGTACAGGGTCGGAGACCCAGTACTTC
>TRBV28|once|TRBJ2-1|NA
CASSLQRWGGPTYYNEQFF
TGTGCCAGCAGCCTCCAGAGGTGGGGAGGTCCCACTTACTACAATGAGCAGTTCTTC
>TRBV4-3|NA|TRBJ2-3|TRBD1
CASSQAGTVSTDTQYF
TGCGCCAGCAGCCAAGCAGGGACAGTGAGCACAGATACGCAGTATTTT